This passage covers 21 T cell receptor beta chains from one sample sequenced in a study of cytomegalovirus exposure and HLA in healthy donors (dated by TCRdb to about 2017). Library preparation was by the immunoSEQ multiplex PCR assay. For the multiplex PCR, a mixture combining 60 forward primers for TCR Vbeta segments and 13 reverse primers for TCR Jbeta segments was used. In its TCRdb copy, this immuneACCESS table keeps in-frame sequences only and misses some clones. Where compared with another copy, unresolved V genes explain less than half of these, and the others have no known cause. Counted in this sample were tens of thousands of clones; approximately 84% of them appeared once. 2.9% of the sample goes to the ten largest clones. The source material was PBMCs. Receptors originate from a man aged 50 to 60 in good health and CMV-seronegative.

This chain links TRBV25-1 with TRBJ2-7; 8 bases are a match to TRBD2. This CDR3 spans 11 amino acids. From germline, CDR1 is MGHDK and CDR2 SYGVNS. V was pared by 8 bases and J by 3 bases, with 0 bases of the junction left unmatched. The DNA of the CDR3 is TGTGCCAGCGCGGGGGGCTACGAGCAGTACTTC. Its translation is CASAGGYEQYF.

The rearrangement links TRBV18 to TRBJ1-1, with unresolved D. V was trimmed by 3 bases and J by 3 bases, leaving 17 bases between them. CDR1 and CDR2 (germline): KGHSH, LQKENI. The CDR3 sequence is 16 residues long. DNA of the CDR3: TGTGCCAGCTCACCTCGGGTTCGCGGGTTGGACACTGAAGCTTTCTTT. Its protein product is CASSPRVRGLDTEAFF.

The CDR3 loop is CASTTLPGPGGYTF. CDR3 bases: TGTGCCAGCACCACCCTCCCAGGGCCGGGTGGCTACACCTTC. The V and J genes are TRBV6-5 and TRBJ1-2; a weak D match, TRBD1 (5 bases). The CDR3 contains 14 residues. V gave up 7 bases and J gave up 7 bases, with 19 bases separating them. Germline CDR1 MNHEY, CDR2 SVGAGI.

This clone appeared a single time. The chain links TRBV7-9 to TRBJ1-5; no definite D call. Trimming cost V 1 base and J 3 bases, with 7 bases left between them. This CDR3 comprises 14 residues. CDR1 SEHNR and CDR2 FQNEAQ come from the germline V gene (reference sequence). In DNA, the CDR3 is TGTGCCAGCAGCTTAGGGAGGGCCAATCAGCCCCAGCATTTT. Translated, it gives CASSLGRANQPQHF.

The chain couples TRBV2 to TRBJ2-7; D is perhaps TRBD1 (6 bases). Trimming pared 8 bases from V and 3 bases from J, leaving 11 bases between. Germline V gives CDR1 SNHLY, CDR2 FYNNEI. CDR3 length: 12 amino acids. The CDR3 is CASRIQGYEQYF. CDR3 bases: TGTGCCAGCCGAATACAGGGCTACGAGCAGTACTTC.

The chain has TRBV28 and TRBJ1-1, with a possible D match to TRBD1 (6 bases). CDR1 is MDHEN and CDR2 is SYDVKM in the germline V gene. CDR3 size: 16 residues. Trimming took off 5 bases at V and 3 bases at J, with 19 bases between the two ends. CDR3 protein: CASSGRGRGVHTEAFF. The CDR3 bases are TGTGCCAGCAGTGGCAGGGGCAGGGGAGTGCACACTGAAGCTTTCTTT. Looking up the rest from reference TRBV28 and TRBJ1-1 gives the full variable domain: DVKVTQSSRYLVKRTGEKVFLECVQDMDHENMFWYRQDPGLGLRLIYFSYDVKMKEKGDIPEGYSVSREKKERFSLILESASTNQTSMYLCASSGRGRGVHTEAFFGQGTRLTVV.

This chain joins TRBV9 and TRBJ2-1; TRBD1 matches at 7 bases. The V segment lost 4 bases and the J segment 2 bases; nucleotides outside the gene matches: 6. The CDR3 covers 15 residues. Germline V gene sequence: CDR1 SGDLS, CDR2 YYNGEE. CDR3 region: CASSPTRGTYNEQFF. CDR3 sequence (DNA): TGTGCCAGCAGCCCCACCAGGGGGACCTACAATGAGCAGTTCTTC. The full variable domain, with the rest looked up from reference TRBV9 and TRBJ2-1, is DSGVTQTPKHLITATGQRVTLRCSPRSGDLSVYWYQQSLDQGLQFLIQYYNGEERAKGNILERFSAQQFPDLHSELNLSSLELGDSALYFCASSPTRGTYNEQFFGPGTRLTVL.

The V and J genes are TRBV6-6 and TRBJ1-5; D is unresolved. This CDR3 is built from 14 residues. The V gene's germline CDR1 is MNHNY and CDR2 SVGAGI (reference sequence). V lost 0 bases, J lost 2 bases, and 5 bases lay in between. In DNA, the CDR3 is TGTGCCAGCAGTTACTCGGGCGGCAATCAGCCCCAGCATTTT. Its protein is CASSYSGGNQPQHF.

The chain combines TRBV7-9 with TRBJ2-7; TRBD1 might be the D (5 bases). This CDR3 has 14 amino acids. The V end lost 0 bases, the J end lost 3 bases, and 9 bases lay between the germline ends. From germline, CDR1 is SEHNR and CDR2 FQNEAQ (reference sequence). CDR3 DNA: TGTGCCAGCAGCTTAGCAGCAGGGAACTACGAGCAGTACTTC. It encodes CASSLAAGNYEQYF.

The chain uses TRBV5-1 and TRBJ2-7, with a tentative D call TRBD2 (5 bases). Trimming stripped 0 bases from V and 3 bases from J, with 7 bases between. Germline V gene lookup returns CDR1 SGHRS and CDR2 YFSETQ. This CDR3 contains 13 residues. CDR3 DNA sequence: TGCGCCAGCAGCTTGGACGGGGACTACGAGCAGTACTTC. It encodes CASSLDGDYEQYF.

V and J are TRBV6-1 and TRBJ2-7, with D possibly TRBD1 on 6 matching bases. Trimming left V 7 bases short and J 6 bases short, with 19 bases between. Germline V CDR1 and CDR2: MNHNS, SASEGT. CDR3 size: 14 residues. The CDR3 here is CASKTRDMGIEQYF. CDR3 nucleotide sequence: TGTGCCAGCAAGACCAGGGACATGGGAATCGAGCAGTACTTC.

The rearrangement links TRBV27 to TRBJ2-1; D unclear. The CDR3 is 13 residues long. V lost 3 bases and J lost 7, with 10 bases in between. CDR1 MNHEY and CDR2 SMNVEV come from the germline V gene (reference sequence). The DNA for the CDR3 is TGTGCCAGCAGTTTCCAACCAGTGAATGAGCAGTTCTTC. Translated, it gives CASSFQPVNEQFF.

The chain employs TRBV6-5 and TRBJ2-1, with TRBD1 matching 7 bases. The CDR3 consists of 11 residues. The V gene's germline CDR1 is MNHEY and CDR2 SVGAGI. V dropped 5 bases and J dropped 15; count of bases not matched to a gene: 7. CDR3 sequence reads: CASSNTGVSFF. The CDR3 DNA follows: TGTGCCAGCAGTAACACAGGGGTGTCGTTCTTC.

This clone was seen only a few times. The chain joins TRBV28 to TRBJ1-1; the D is unclear. The CDR3 extends over 16 amino acids. Trimming removed 4 bases at V and 0 bases at J, with 15 bases between. Germline-derived CDR1 and CDR2 are MDHEN and SYDVKM. CDR3 DNA sequence: TGTGCCAGCAGTTCCTCCGGCGGAGGTTTGAACACTGAAGCTTTCTTT. This sequence encodes CASSSSGGGLNTEAFF.

The rearrangement links TRBV7-6 to TRBJ2-7; 8 nucleotides line up with TRBD2. Trimming removed 5 bases from V and 3 bases from J; junction bases left unmatched: 12. The germline gives CDR1 SGHVS, CDR2 FNYEAQ. CDR3 length: 16 amino acids. This CDR3 is CASSPGVGGAVYEQYF. In nucleotides, the CDR3 is TGTGCCAGCAGCCCCGGGGTCGGGGGGGCGGTCTACGAGCAGTACTTC.

The V and J genes are TRBV18 and TRBJ2-7; D is unresolved. V was pared by 7 bases and J by 0 bases, with 13 bases between. The germline V gene has CDR1 KGHSH and CDR2 LQKENI. CDR3 length: 14 residues. The CDR3 region is CASLKDRNSYEQYF. In nucleotides, the CDR3 is TGTGCCAGCTTGAAAGATAGAAACTCCTACGAGCAGTACTTC. The variable domain in full, completed from reference TRBV18 and TRBJ2-7, reads NAGVMQNPRHLVRRRGQEARLRCSPMKGHSHVYWYRQLPEEGLKFMVYLQKENIIDESGMPKERFSAEFPKEGPSILRIQQVVRGDSAAYFCASLKDRNSYEQYFGPGTRLTVT.

The V and J genes are TRBV29-1 and TRBJ1-2; 8 bases are a match to TRBD1. Germline V CDR1 and CDR2: SQVTM, ANQGSEA. V shed 7 bases, J shed 0 bases, and the junction held 16 bases outside the gene matches. The CDR3 is made up of 17 amino acids. CDR3 region: CSAYVQGAYAPNYGYTF. The CDR3 DNA reads as TGCAGCGCTTACGTCCAGGGGGCCTATGCCCCTAACTATGGCTACACCTTC.

The genes are TRBV7-2 and TRBJ2-1; 16 nucleotides agree with TRBD2. Trimming cost V 3 bases and J 9 bases; bases outside gene matches: 2. The V gene's germline CDR1 is SGHTA and CDR2 FQGNSA. The CDR3 contains 15 residues. This CDR3 reads CASSLGTSGGGEQFF. The CDR3 nucleotides read TGTGCCAGCAGCTTGGGGACTAGCGGGGGGGGTGAGCAGTTCTTC. Looking up the rest from reference TRBV7-2 and TRBJ2-1 gives the full variable domain: GAGVSQSPSNKVTEKGKDVELRCDPISGHTALYWYRQSLGQGLEFLIYFQGNSAPDKSGLPSDRFSAERTGGSVSTLTIQRTQQEDSAVYLCASSLGTSGGGEQFFGPGTRLTVL.

The chain recombines TRBV27 with TRBJ1-5; TRBD1 agrees at 11 bases. CDR1 is MNHEY and CDR2 is SMNVEV in the germline V gene (reference sequence). The CDR3 contains 16 residues. V shed 5 bases and J 5 bases; nucleotides not matched to a gene: 8. CDR3 DNA: TGTGCCAGCAGTCCCTGGACAGGGGGCGCGGATCAGCCCCAGCATTTT. Protein sequence: CASSPWTGGADQPQHF.

This chain joins TRBV19 and TRBJ2-2; no clear D gene. The CDR3 loop spans 14 amino acids. V dropped 7 bases and J dropped 4 bases, with 13 bases sitting between them. In germline, CDR1 is LNHDA, CDR2 SQIVND (reference sequence). The DNA for the CDR3 is TGTGCCAGTACGTCCTCCCAGGCCACCGGGGAGCTGTTTTTT. The encoded protein is CASTSSQATGELFF.

The gene calls are TRBV11-2 and TRBJ1-6; D is unclear. Germline CDR1 is SGHAT and CDR2 is FQNNGV. The CDR3 runs 14 residues. V shed 5 bases and J shed 5 bases, with 10 bases lying between them. CDR3 in amino acids: CASSPTRNNSPLHF. DNA for the CDR3: TGTGCCAGCAGCCCGACACGCAATAATTCACCCCTCCACTTT.